The rows below give T cell receptor beta chains drawn from one sample of a study of cytomegalovirus exposure and HLA in healthy donors. The method was immunoSEQ multiplex PCR; TCRdb's version includes in-frame clones alone and lacks a portion of them. The sample includes 100,000 to 150,000 clones, 70% to 80% of them seen just once. Sample: PBMCs. These receptors all come from a middle-aged man in good health and CMV-seronegative. Both conserved end residues are part of each CDR3. D genes are given only for firm matches. Some rows mark clone size as missing; the rest say once, few, many or name a class of expanded clone.

j_gene,v_gene,abundance,d_gene,CDR3aa,CDR3nt
TRBJ1-5,TRBV2,NA,NA,CASSADSLSNQPQHF,TGTGCCAGCAGTGCTGACTCGTTGAGCAATCAGCCCCAGCATTTT
TRBJ1-1,TRBV6-5,NA,TRBD1,CASSRGDSRYFF,TGTGCCAGCAGCAGAGGGGACAGCCGATACTTCTTT
TRBJ2-3,TRBV19,NA,TRBD2,CASSIARGGTDTQYF,TGTGCCAGTAGTATAGCCCGGGGGGGCACAGATACGCAGTATTTT
TRBJ1-4,TRBV4-1,NA,NA,CASSRAGTNEKLFF,TGCGCCAGCAGCCGAGCAGGGACTAATGAAAAACTGTTTTTT
TRBJ2-7,TRBV10-3,few,TRBD2,CAIRATSGVYEQYF,TGTGCCATCAGGGCCACTAGCGGAGTCTACGAGCAGTACTTC
TRBJ2-1,TRBV4-3,NA,TRBD1,CASSQGAGQGTYNEQFF,TGCGCCAGCAGCCAAGGGGCGGGACAGGGAACTTACAATGAGCAGTTCTTC
TRBJ2-3,TRBV6-1,once,TRBD1,CASSEALAGTGTNTQYF,TGTGCCAGCAGTGAAGCGCTTGCCGGGACAGGGACAAATACGCAGTATTTT
TRBJ2-7,TRBV7-3,NA,TRBD1,CASSSQPGQPYEQYF,TGTGCCAGCAGCTCTCAGCCGGGACAGCCCTACGAGCAGTACTTC
TRBJ2-1,TRBV19,NA,NA,CASSLDSYNEQFF,TGTGCCAGTAGTCTCGACAGCTACAATGAGCAGTTCTTC
TRBJ2-2,TRBV27,few,TRBD1,CASSLGTGSGAGELFF,TGTGCCAGCAGTTTAGGGACAGGGAGCGGAGCCGGGGAGCTGTTTTTT
TRBJ2-3,TRBV9,NA,NA,CASSRPGVEVYTDTQYF,TGTGCCAGCAGCCGCCCCGGGGTAGAAGTATACACAGATACGCAGTATTTT
TRBJ2-7,TRBV18,NA,NA,CASSPGVTGGSYEQYF,TGTGCCAGCTCACCTGGAGTGACCGGGGGCTCCTACGAGCAGTACTTC
TRBJ1-2,TRBV6-6,few,NA,CASSWGRVPIYGYTF,TGTGCCAGCAGTTGGGGGCGCGTTCCGATCTATGGCTACACCTTC
TRBJ1-2,TRBV19,NA,NA,CASSMDHSTGLGYTF,TGTGCCAGTAGTATGGACCATTCGACAGGACTGGGCTACACCTTC
TRBJ2-2,TRBV5-1,once,TRBD2,CASSLRASGTGELFF,TGCGCCAGCAGCTTGAGAGCTAGCGGCACCGGGGAGCTGTTTTTT
TRBJ1-2,TRBV27,few,NA,CASSPNPLGGYTF,TGTGCCAGCAGTCCCAACCCTTTGGGCGGCTACACCTTC
TRBJ1-1,TRBV21-1,NA,NA,CASSRPQPRDSQTEAFF,TGTGCCAGCAGCCGACCACAACCCCGGGACAGCCAAACTGAAGCTTTCTTT
TRBJ1-2,TRBV6-1,NA,TRBD1,CASSASGGNQITYGYTF,TGTGCCAGCAGTGCTTCAGGGGGCAACCAAATCACCTATGGCTACACCTTC
TRBJ2-6,TRBV5-1,NA,NA,CASSPIDSGANVLTF,TGCGCCAGCAGCCCTATCGACTCTGGGGCCAACGTCCTGACTTTC
TRBJ2-1,TRBV10-3,NA,TRBD2,CAIGGLAGDSGEQFF,TGTGCCATCGGAGGACTAGCGGGGGATTCTGGTGAGCAGTTCTTC
TRBJ2-2,TRBV19,once,NA,CASSIETGYTGELFF,TGTGCCAGTAGTATAGAGACGGGGTACACCGGGGAGCTGTTTTTT
TRBJ2-7,TRBV5-1,NA,TRBD2,CASSSASGGAFYEQYF,TGCGCCAGCAGCTCAGCTAGCGGGGGGGCGTTCTACGAGCAGTACTTC
TRBJ2-7,TRBV5-4,once,TRBD1,CASSFRGLAEQYF,TGTGCCAGCTCGTTCAGGGGGCTAGCCGAGCAGTACTTC
TRBJ2-3,TRBV7-2,few,NA,CASSPGPRRGYF,TGTGCCAGCAGCCCCGGCCCGAGGCGTGGGTATTTT
TRBJ1-2,TRBV29-1,NA,NA,CSAGGDGYTF,TGCAGCGCAGGAGGAGACGGCTACACCTTC
TRBJ2-6,TRBV6-5,NA,NA,CASSSPVGANVLTF,TGTGCCAGCAGTTCCCCGGTTGGGGCCAACGTCCTGACTTTC
TRBJ1-2,TRBV27,NA,NA,CASRSKLRDIARDNYGYTF,TGTGCCAGCAGAAGTAAACTCCGGGACATTGCGCGCGACAACTATGGCTACACCTTC
TRBJ2-3,TRBV4-3,NA,NA,CASSQGVGFTDTQYF,TGCGCCAGCAGCCAAGGAGTCGGGTTCACAGATACGCAGTATTTT
TRBJ1-2,TRBV2,NA,TRBD1,CASSGQGNYGYTF,TGTGCCAGCAGTGGACAGGGGAACTATGGCTACACCTTC
TRBJ2-2,TRBV11-3,once,NA,CASSNEGGGLHTGELFF,TGTGCCAGCAGCAACGAAGGCGGCGGACTCCACACCGGGGAGCTGTTTTTT
TRBJ2-3,TRBV18,NA,TRBD2,CASSPLAGFTDTQYF,TGTGCCAGCTCACCCTTAGCGGGGTTCACAGATACGCAGTATTTT
TRBJ2-1,TRBV10-3,few,TRBD2,CAISPGTSNNEQFF,TGTGCCATCAGCCCCGGGACTAGCAACAATGAGCAGTTCTTC
TRBJ2-7,TRBV7-8,NA,TRBD1,CASSLRSQGDYEQYF,TGTGCCAGCAGCTTAAGGTCGCAGGGGGACTACGAGCAGTACTTC
TRBJ2-3,TRBV7-9,NA,NA,CAWRADTQYF,TGTGCCTGGCGGGCAGATACGCAGTATTTT
TRBJ2-1,TRBV29-1,NA,NA,CSVRWETGYNEQFF,TGCAGCGTCCGATGGGAGACGGGCTACAATGAGCAGTTCTTC
TRBJ1-1,TRBV5-1,once,NA,CASSFQDMGNTEAFF,TGCGCCAGCAGCTTTCAGGACATGGGGAACACTGAAGCTTTCTTT
TRBJ1-5,TRBV2,once,TRBD1,CASSWDRGGNQPQHF,TGTGCCAGCAGTTGGGACAGGGGTGGCAATCAGCCCCAGCATTTT
TRBJ1-2,TRBV27,NA,TRBD1,CASRDREDLYGYTF,TGTGCCAGCAGGGACAGGGAAGATCTCTATGGCTACACCTTC
TRBJ1-2,TRBV19,NA,NA,CASSIDWQGLNGYTF,TGTGCCAGTAGTATAGATTGGCAGGGACTTAACGGCTACACCTTC
TRBJ1-3,TRBV9,NA,NA,CASSVSAGTGNTIYF,TGTGCCAGCAGCGTCTCGGCAGGGACTGGAAACACCATATATTTT
TRBJ2-1,TRBV7-2,NA,NA,CASSLEFPGSNEQFF,TGTGCCAGCAGCTTAGAATTTCCCGGGTCCAATGAGCAGTTCTTC
TRBJ1-1,TRBV5-1,NA,TRBD1,CASRSGSGGYDEAFF,TGCGCCAGCAGGAGTGGGTCAGGGGGGTATGATGAAGCTTTCTTT